One and the same sample provided the 21 T cell receptor beta chains below, sequenced in a study of blood T cell repertoires in COVID-19. Sequenced by immunoSEQ multiplex PCR; TCRdb stores in-frame clones only, minus some. The sample gives under 350,000 clones, approximately 90% of which show up once; about 4.2% is in the top ten. Sequenced material: peripheral blood. The receptors were gathered from a middle-aged man with acute or convalescent COVID-19.

The DNA for the CDR3 is TGTGCCAGCAGTGAAGGGGGGGGGACAGGGGCCTACGAGCAGTACTTC. It encodes CASSEGGGTGAYEQYF. The rearrangement joins TRBV6-1 to TRBJ2-7; TRBD1 matches 10 bases. The V gene's germline CDR1 is MNHNS and CDR2 SASEGT. After removal of 1 base from V and 2 bases from J, the junction contained 5 bases not matched to a gene. The CDR3 sequence is 16 residues long.

This chain joins TRBV9 and TRBJ2-1; 10 bases align to TRBD2. This CDR3 contains 16 residues. The trim removed 1 base at V and 2 bases at J, leaving 3 bases unmatched. From germline, CDR1 is SGDLS and CDR2 YYNGEE. DNA for the CDR3: TGTGCCAGCAGCGTAAGGCTAGCGGGGGCCTACAATGAGCAGTTCTTC. It codes for CASSVRLAGAYNEQFF.

J is TRBJ2-7 and V is TRBV6-1; 8 bases align to TRBD1. J gave up 4 bases and V 2 bases, and 7 bases lay outside the gene matches. The germline gives CDR1 MNHNS, CDR2 SASEGT. This CDR3 region has 15 residues. The CDR3 sequence: CASSEWWDRLYEQYF. For the CDR3, the DNA is TGTGCCAGCAGTGAATGGTGGGACAGGTTGTACGAGCAGTACTTC.

V gene TRBV18 combines with J gene TRBJ2-2, with D possibly being TRBD1 (6 bases). Germline V CDR1 and CDR2: KGHSH, LQKENI. The ends were cut back, 2 bases at V and 7 bases at J, with 11 bases in the middle. The CDR3 spans 14 residues. The CDR3 here is CASSPRQGNGELFF. The DNA of the CDR3 is TGTGCCAGCTCACCAAGGCAGGGGAACGGGGAGCTGTTTTTT.

The rearrangement uses TRBV4-1 and TRBJ2-7; a weak D match, TRBD2 (6 bases). Trimming removed 4 bases at V and 6 bases at J, with 22 bases between. The V gene's germline CDR1 is MGHRA and CDR2 YSYEKL. The CDR3 sequence is 16 residues long. CDR3 residues: CASSRTTGSKLTEQYF. In nucleotides, the CDR3 is TGCGCCAGCAGCCGGACGACCGGGAGCAAATTAACCGAGCAGTACTTC.

The gene calls are TRBV12-3 or TRBV12-4 and TRBJ1-2; TRBD1 might be the D (5 bases). The CDR3 has 13 residues. The V end lost 7 bases, the J end lost 2 bases, and 11 bases lay between the germline ends. CDR3 residues: CASTPGENYGYTF. The CDR3 nucleotides are TGTGCCAGCACTCCGGGGGAGAACTATGGCTACACCTTC.

The chain couples TRBV5-1 to TRBJ1-3; D is ambiguous. V lost 0 bases to trimming and J lost 0 bases, with 7 bases between them. Germline V gene data show CDR1 as SGHRS and CDR2 as YFSETQ. This CDR3 has 15 residues. The CDR3 sequence is CASSLGAFSGNTIYF. The CDR3 DNA reads as TGCGCCAGCAGCTTGGGAGCGTTCTCTGGAAACACCATATATTTT.

J is TRBJ1-1 and V is TRBV5-1; 10 positions agree with TRBD1. Trimming removed 2 bases from V and 4 bases from J; junction bases left unmatched: 8. CDR3 length: 16 amino acids. Per germline, CDR1 SGHRS and CDR2 YFSETQ. CDR3 nucleotides: TGCGCCAGCAGCTTCGACAGGGGGCTGTTAGTCACTGAAGCTTTCTTT. It encodes CASSFDRGLLVTEAFF.

The chain has TRBV6-5 and TRBJ2-6, with D unclear. This CDR3 has 12 residues. From germline, CDR1 is MNHEY and CDR2 SVGAGI. V dropped 10 bases and J dropped 1 base, with 5 bases sitting between them. The CDR3 bases are TGTGCCACAACATCTGGGGCCAACGTCCTGACTTTC. Translating gives CATTSGANVLTF.

This clone has just one count. This chain uses TRBV11-2 with TRBJ2-7; D is undetermined. V was trimmed by 5 bases and J by 0 bases, leaving 11 bases between them. Germline lookup yields CDR1 SGHAT and CDR2 FQNNGV. CDR3 size: 14 residues. The CDR3 region is CASSPDTVSYEQYF. For the CDR3, the DNA is TGTGCCAGCAGCCCCGACACCGTCTCCTACGAGCAGTACTTC.

V and J are TRBV5-6 and TRBJ2-7, with TRBD2 matching over 7 bases. Losses at the gene ends were 2 bases for V and 2 bases for J; bases not matched to a gene: 7. This CDR3 is 15 amino acids long. Germline CDR1 reads SGHDT; CDR2 reads YYEEEE. CDR3 amino acids: CASSFPGTNPYEQYF. CDR3 in DNA: TGTGCCAGCAGCTTCCCCGGGACTAATCCCTACGAGCAGTACTTC.

The V gene is TRBV7-2, the J gene TRBJ1-5; TRBD1 is a possible D gene (5 bases). The CDR3 length is 14 residues. The ends were cut back, 5 bases at V and 4 bases at J, with 12 bases in the middle. Germline V gives CDR1 SGHTA, CDR2 FQGNSA. The CDR3 spells CASSQGAANQPQHF. The DNA for the CDR3 is TGTGCCAGCAGCCAAGGGGCAGCGAATCAGCCCCAGCATTTT.

V usage is TRBV7-9 and J usage is TRBJ1-3, with TRBD1 matching over 7 bases. V shed 0 bases, J shed 0 bases, and the junction held 5 bases outside the gene matches. There are 17 residues in the CDR3. Germline V gives CDR1 SEHNR, CDR2 FQNEAQ (reference sequence). DNA for the CDR3: TGTGCCAGCAGCTTAGCGGACAGGTTGAGCTCTGGAAACACCATATATTTT. Its translation: CASSLADRLSSGNTIYF. Based on the CDR3 plus reference TRBV7-9 and TRBJ1-3, the full variable domain is DTGVSQNPRHKITKRGQNVTFRCDPISEHNRLYWYRQTLGQGPEFLTYFQNEAQLEKSRLLSDRFSAERPKGSFSTLEIQRTEQGDSAMYLCASSLADRLSSGNTIYFGEGSWLTVV.

This clone showed up just once. Here the CDR3 DNA reads TGTGCCAGCAGCTGGGGGACTAGCGGGGGCTTAAGCACAGATACGCAGTATTTT. Translated: CASSWGTSGGLSTDTQYF. The chain recombines TRBV7-8 with TRBJ2-3, with 14 bases lining up with TRBD2. Germline-derived CDR1 and CDR2 are SGHVS and FQNEAQ. Trimming removed 4 bases from V and 0 bases from J; junction bases left unmatched: 6. There are 18 residues in the CDR3. The full variable domain, completed using reference TRBV7-8 and TRBJ2-3, is GAGVSQSPRYKVAKRGQDVALRCDPISGHVSLFWYQQALGQGPEFLTYFQNEAQLDKSGLPSDRFFAERPEGSVSTLKIQRTQQEDSAVYLCASSWGTSGGLSTDTQYFGPGTRLTVL.

The rearrangement links TRBV12-5 to TRBJ1-5; unclear D gene. Trimming cost V 3 bases and J 6 bases, with 9 bases left between them. The CDR3 extends over 13 amino acids. Germline V gene data show CDR1 as LGHNT and CDR2 as FRNRAP. The CDR3 coding sequence is TGTGCTAGTGGTTTCGATTCCGGTCAGCCCCAGCATTTT. Translated: CASGFDSGQPQHF.

The rearrangement links TRBV13 to TRBJ1-6; 10 bases align to TRBD1. V gave up 2 bases and J gave up 9 bases; unmatched junction bases: 1. This CDR3 spans 14 amino acids. CDR1 is PRHDT and CDR2 is FYEKMQ in the germline V gene (reference sequence). The CDR3, as DNA: TGTGCCAGCAGCTTAAGGGACAGGGGTTCACCCCTCCACTTT. Amino acids: CASSLRDRGSPLHF.

This rearrangement joins TRBV4-1 to TRBJ1-5, with D tentatively TRBD1 (6 bases). V lost 4 bases and J lost 5, with 12 bases in between. The CDR3 spans 14 residues. CDR1 is MGHRA and CDR2 is YSYEKL in the germline V gene. The CDR3 loop is CASSPSGDHQPQHF. The CDR3 DNA is TGCGCCAGCAGCCCCTCAGGGGATCATCAGCCCCAGCATTTT.

This clone was recorded once. The chain uses TRBV5-1 and TRBJ1-2, with 7 bases fitting TRBD1. CDR1 SGHRS and CDR2 YFSETQ come from the germline V gene. V was clipped by 0 bases and J by 4 bases; unmatched bases: 12. This CDR3 spans 17 amino acids. CDR3 sequence (DNA): TGCGCCAGCAGCTTGGAATGGACAGGCCCCCTCCCCTATGGCTACACCTTC. It is translated as CASSLEWTGPLPYGYTF.

The chain couples TRBV7-6 to TRBJ1-2; D might be TRBD1 (6 bases). Looked up from germline, CDR1 is SGHVS and CDR2 is FNYEAQ. With 5 bases removed from V and 0 bases from J, the gap between germline ends came to 19 bases. The CDR3 has 17 amino acids. The CDR3 region is CASSPHSGTLANYGYTF. In DNA, the CDR3 is TGTGCCAGCAGCCCCCACTCCGGGACATTAGCTAACTATGGCTACACCTTC.

The V gene is TRBV29-1, the J gene TRBJ1-1; 7 bases fit TRBD1. The trim removed 7 bases at V and 7 bases at J, leaving 9 bases unmatched. Germline CDR1 reads SQVTM; CDR2 reads ANQGSEA. This CDR3 comprises 12 residues. CDR3 region: CSAGQAGNEAFF. The CDR3 DNA follows: TGCAGCGCCGGACAGGCGGGGAATGAAGCTTTCTTT.

The gene calls are TRBV2 and TRBJ1-4, with 8 bases fitting TRBD1. Losses at the gene ends were 8 bases for V and 8 bases for J; bases not matched to a gene: 13. From germline, CDR1 is SNHLY and CDR2 FYNNEI. The CDR3 consists of 15 residues. In DNA, the CDR3 is TGTGCCAGCGCTCCCCCGGGACAGGCTGGGGAAAAACTGTTTTTT. It specifies CASAPPGQAGEKLFF.